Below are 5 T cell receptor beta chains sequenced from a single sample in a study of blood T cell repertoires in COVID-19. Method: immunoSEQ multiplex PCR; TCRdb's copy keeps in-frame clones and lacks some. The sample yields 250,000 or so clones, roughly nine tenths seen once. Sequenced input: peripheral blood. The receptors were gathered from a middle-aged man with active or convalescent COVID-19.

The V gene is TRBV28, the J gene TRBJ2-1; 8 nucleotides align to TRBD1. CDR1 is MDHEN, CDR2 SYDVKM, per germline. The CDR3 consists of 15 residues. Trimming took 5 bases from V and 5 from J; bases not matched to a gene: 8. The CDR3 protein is CASSHLRDRNNEQFF. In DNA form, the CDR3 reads TGTGCCAGCAGTCACCTAAGGGACAGGAACAATGAGCAGTTCTTC.

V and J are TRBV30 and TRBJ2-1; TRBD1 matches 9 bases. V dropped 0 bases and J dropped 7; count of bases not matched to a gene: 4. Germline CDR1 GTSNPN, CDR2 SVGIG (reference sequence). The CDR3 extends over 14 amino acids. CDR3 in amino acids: CAWSVWDRVNEQFF. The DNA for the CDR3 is TGTGCCTGGAGTGTATGGGACAGGGTGAATGAGCAGTTCTTC.

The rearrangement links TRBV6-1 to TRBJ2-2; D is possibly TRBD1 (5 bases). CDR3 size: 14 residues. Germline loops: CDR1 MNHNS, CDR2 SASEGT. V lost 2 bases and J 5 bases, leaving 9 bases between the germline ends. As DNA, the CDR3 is TGTGCCAGCAGTGAACAGGGCGTGACCGGGGAGCTGTTTTTT. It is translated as CASSEQGVTGELFF.

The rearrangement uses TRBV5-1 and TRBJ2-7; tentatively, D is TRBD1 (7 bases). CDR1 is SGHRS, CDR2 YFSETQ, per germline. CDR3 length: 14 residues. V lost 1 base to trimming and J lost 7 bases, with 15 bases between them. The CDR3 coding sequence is TGCGCCAGCAGCTTGAGGGGGCAGGCGGGAGAGCAGTACTTC. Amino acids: CASSLRGQAGEQYF.

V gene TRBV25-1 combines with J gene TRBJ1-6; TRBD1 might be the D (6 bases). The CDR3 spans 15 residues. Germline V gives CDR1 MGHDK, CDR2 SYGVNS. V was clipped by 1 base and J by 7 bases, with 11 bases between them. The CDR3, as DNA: TGTGCCAGCAGTGAATTGAGGACAGAGAATTCACCCCTCCACTTT. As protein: CASSELRTENSPLHF.